Given below is one T cell receptor beta chain in context. Its antigen remains unidentified. This entry is derived from a study of T cell responses to AZD1222 COVID-19 vaccine. The study, taken as a whole, reports: In all cases, repertoires were sampled only after the peak T cell response. The study identified only six AZD1222 recipients as seropositive at baseline. Spike-specific TCR breadth and depth both grew after two AZD1222 doses. The donor group comprised mostly white British people and more females; the analysis possibly underestimated clonal diversity.

CDR3 length: 15 residues. Trimming took 6 bases from V and 7 from J, leaving 19 bases between them. Germline V gene sequence: CDR1 MNHEY, CDR2 SMNVEV (reference sequence). Produced via immunoSEQ multiplex PCR; TCRdb's table is partial and in-frame only. Of some 150,000 clones listed, 91% are singletons. The starting material was peripheral blood, obtained on day 0 of AZD1222 vaccination. The chain carries TRBV27 and TRBJ1-5; tentative D call: TRBD1 (6 bases). The receptor comes from an adult in good health. CDR3 protein: CASRPQRGDSQPQHF. CDR3 nucleotides: TGTGCCAGCAGGCCTCAGAGGGGGGATAGCCAGCCCCAGCATTTT.